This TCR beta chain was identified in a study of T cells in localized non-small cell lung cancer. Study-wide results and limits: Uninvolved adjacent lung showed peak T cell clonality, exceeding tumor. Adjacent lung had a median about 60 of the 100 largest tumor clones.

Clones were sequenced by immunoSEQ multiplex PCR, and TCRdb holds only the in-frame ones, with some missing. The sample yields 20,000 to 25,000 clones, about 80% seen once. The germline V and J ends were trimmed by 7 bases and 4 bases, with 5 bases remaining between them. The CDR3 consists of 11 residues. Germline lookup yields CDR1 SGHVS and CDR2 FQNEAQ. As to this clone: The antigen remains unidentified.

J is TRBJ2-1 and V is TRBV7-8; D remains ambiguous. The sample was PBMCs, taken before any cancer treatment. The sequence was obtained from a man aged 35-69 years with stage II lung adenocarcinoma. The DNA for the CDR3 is TGTGCCAGCAAGAAATACAATGAGCAGTTCTTC. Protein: CASKKYNEQFF. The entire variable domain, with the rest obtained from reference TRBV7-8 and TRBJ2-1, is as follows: GAGVSQSPRYKVAKRGQDVALRCDPISGHVSLFWYQQALGQGPEFLTYFQNEAQLDKSGLPSDRFFAERPEGSVSTLKIQRTQQEDSAVYLCASKKYNEQFFGPGTRLTVL.